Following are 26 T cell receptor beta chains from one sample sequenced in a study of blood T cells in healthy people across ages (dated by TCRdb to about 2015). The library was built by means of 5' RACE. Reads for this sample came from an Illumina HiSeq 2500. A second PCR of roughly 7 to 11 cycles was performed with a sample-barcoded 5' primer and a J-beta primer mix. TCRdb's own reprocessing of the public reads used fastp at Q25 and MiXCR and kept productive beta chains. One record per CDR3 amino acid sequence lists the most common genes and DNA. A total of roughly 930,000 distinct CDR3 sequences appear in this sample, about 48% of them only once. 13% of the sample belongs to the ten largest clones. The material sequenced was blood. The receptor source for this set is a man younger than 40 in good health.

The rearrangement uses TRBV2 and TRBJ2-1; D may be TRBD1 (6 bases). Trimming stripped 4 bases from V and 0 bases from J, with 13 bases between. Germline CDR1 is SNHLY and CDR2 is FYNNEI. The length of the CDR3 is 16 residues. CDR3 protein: CASSAGVASSYNEQFF. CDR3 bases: TGTGCCAGCAGTGCAGGGGTCGCGAGCTCCTACAATGAGCAGTTCTTC. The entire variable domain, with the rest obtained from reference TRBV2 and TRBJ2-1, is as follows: EPEVTQTPSHQVTQMGQEVILRCVPISNHLYFYWYRQILGQKVEFLVSFYNNEISEKSEIFDDQFSVERPDGSNFTLKIRSTKLEDSAMYFCASSAGVASSYNEQFFGPGTRLTVL.

The CDR3 spells CASSLSYRGSGDTQYF. The CDR3 coding sequence is TGTGCCAGCAGCTTAAGTTACAGGGGGTCAGGAGATACGCAGTATTTT. The chain recombines TRBV7-2 with TRBJ2-3, with TRBD1 matching 8 bases. CDR3 size: 16 residues. J was trimmed by 5 bases and V by 2 bases; bases with no gene match: 9. The germline gives CDR1 SGHTA, CDR2 FQGNSA.

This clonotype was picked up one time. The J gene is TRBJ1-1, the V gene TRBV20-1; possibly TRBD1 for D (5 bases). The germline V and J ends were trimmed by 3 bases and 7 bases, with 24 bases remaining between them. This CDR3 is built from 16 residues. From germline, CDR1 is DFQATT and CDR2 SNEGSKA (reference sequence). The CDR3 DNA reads TGCAGTGCTAGGGCAGAATATGCAGGGTGGGATAGTGAAGCTTTCTTT. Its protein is CSARAEYAGWDSEAFF.

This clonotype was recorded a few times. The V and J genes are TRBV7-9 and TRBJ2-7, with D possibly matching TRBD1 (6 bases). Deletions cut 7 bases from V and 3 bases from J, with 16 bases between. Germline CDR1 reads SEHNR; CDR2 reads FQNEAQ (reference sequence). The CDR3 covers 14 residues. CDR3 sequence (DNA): TGTGCCAGCACGCCACAGGGATTAGTCTACGAGCAGTACTTC. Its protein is CASTPQGLVYEQYF.

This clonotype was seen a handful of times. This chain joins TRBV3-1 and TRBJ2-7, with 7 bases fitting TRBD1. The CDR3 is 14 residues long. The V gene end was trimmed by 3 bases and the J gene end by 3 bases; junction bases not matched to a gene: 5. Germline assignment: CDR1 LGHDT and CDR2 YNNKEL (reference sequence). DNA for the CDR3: TGTGCCAGCAGCCAGGACAGACAGGGCTACGAGCAGTACTTC. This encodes CASSQDRQGYEQYF.

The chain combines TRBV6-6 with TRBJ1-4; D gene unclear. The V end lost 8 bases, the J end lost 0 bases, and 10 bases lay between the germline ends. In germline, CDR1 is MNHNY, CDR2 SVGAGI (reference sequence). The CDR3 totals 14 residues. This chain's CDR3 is CASAKAATNEKLFF. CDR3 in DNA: TGTGCCAGCGCCAAAGCTGCAACTAATGAAAAACTGTTTTTT.

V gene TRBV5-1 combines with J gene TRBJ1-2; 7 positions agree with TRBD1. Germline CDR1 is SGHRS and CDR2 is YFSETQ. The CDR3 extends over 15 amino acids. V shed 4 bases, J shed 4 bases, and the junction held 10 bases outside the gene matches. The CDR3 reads CASSRTGDISYGYTF. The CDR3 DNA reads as TGCGCCAGCAGCCGAACAGGGGATATAAGCTATGGCTACACCTTC.

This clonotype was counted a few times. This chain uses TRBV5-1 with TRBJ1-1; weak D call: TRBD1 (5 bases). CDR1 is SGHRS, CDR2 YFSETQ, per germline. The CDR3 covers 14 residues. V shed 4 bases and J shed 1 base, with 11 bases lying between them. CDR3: CASSRTSPNTEAFF. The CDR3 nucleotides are TGCGCCAGCAGCCGGACATCGCCGAACACTGAAGCTTTCTTT.

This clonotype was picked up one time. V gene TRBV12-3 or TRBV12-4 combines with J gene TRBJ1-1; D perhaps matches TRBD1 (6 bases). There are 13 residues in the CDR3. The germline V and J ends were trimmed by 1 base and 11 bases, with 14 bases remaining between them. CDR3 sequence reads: CASSLVYRVGAFF. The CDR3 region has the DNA TGTGCCAGCAGTTTAGTCTACAGGGTAGGGGCTTTCTTT.

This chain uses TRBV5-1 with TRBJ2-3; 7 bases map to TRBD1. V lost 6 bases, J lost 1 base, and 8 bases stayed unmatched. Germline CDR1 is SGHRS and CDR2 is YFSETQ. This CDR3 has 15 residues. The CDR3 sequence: CASTTGAGGTDTQYF. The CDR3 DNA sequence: TGCGCCAGCACCACAGGGGCAGGTGGCACAGATACGCAGTATTTT.

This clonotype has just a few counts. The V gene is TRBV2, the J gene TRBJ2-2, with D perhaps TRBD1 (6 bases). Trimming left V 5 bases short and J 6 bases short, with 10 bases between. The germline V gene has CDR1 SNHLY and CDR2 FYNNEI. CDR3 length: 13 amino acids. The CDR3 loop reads CASSTRQAGELFF. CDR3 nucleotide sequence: TGTGCCAGCAGTACCCGACAGGCCGGGGAGCTGTTTTTT. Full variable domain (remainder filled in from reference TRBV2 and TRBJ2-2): EPEVTQTPSHQVTQMGQEVILRCVPISNHLYFYWYRQILGQKVEFLVSFYNNEISEKSEIFDDQFSVERPDGSNFTLKIRSTKLEDSAMYFCASSTRQAGELFFGEGSRLTVL.

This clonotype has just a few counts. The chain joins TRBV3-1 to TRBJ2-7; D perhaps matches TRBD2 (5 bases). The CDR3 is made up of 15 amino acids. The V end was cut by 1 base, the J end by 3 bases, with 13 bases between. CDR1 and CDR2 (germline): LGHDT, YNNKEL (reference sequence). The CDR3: CASSQGASGIYEQYF. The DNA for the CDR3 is TGTGCCAGCAGCCAAGGAGCTTCGGGGATCTACGAGCAGTACTTC.

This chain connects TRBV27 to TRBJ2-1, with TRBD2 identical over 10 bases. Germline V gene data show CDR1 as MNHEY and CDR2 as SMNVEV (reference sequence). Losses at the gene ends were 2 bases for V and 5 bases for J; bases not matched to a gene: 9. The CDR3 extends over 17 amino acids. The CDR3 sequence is CASSLSPLAGANNEQFF. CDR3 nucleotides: TGTGCCAGCAGTTTAAGTCCGCTAGCGGGGGCGAACAATGAGCAGTTCTTC.

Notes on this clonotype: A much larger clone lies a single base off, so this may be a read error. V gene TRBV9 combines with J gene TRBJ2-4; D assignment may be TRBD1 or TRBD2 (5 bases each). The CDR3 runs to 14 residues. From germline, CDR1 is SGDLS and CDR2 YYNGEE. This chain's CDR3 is CAGSVGTPSNIQYF. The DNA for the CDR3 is TGTGCCGGCAGCGTAGGGACCCCTTCGAACATTCAGTACTTC.

The CDR3 DNA reads as TGTGCCACCAGAGAGGGCAGGTTGGTCACTGAAGCTTTCTTT. This encodes CATREGRLVTEAFF. The rearrangement uses TRBV15 and TRBJ1-1; D not resolved. V lost 6 bases and J lost 4, with 15 bases in between. Germline V gene lookup returns CDR1 LNHNV and CDR2 YYDKDF (reference sequence). The CDR3 sequence is 14 residues long.

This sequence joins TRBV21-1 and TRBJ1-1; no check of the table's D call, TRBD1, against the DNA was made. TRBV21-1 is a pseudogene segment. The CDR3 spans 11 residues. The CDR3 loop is CASSSTGGAFF. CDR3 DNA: TGTGCCAGCAGCTCTACAGGGGGAGCTTTCTTT.

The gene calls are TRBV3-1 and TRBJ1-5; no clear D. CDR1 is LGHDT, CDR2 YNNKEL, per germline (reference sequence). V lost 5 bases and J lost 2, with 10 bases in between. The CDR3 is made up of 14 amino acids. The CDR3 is CASSGPSGNQPQHF. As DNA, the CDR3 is TGTGCCAGCAGCGGACCGTCAGGCAATCAGCCCCAGCATTTT.

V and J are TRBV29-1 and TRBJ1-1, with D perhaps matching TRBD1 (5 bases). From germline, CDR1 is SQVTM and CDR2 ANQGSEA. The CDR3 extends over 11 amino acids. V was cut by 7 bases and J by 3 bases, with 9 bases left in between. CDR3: CSGGGYTEAFF. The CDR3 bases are TGCAGCGGGGGGGGGTACACTGAAGCTTTCTTT.

CDR3 region: CASSQTKRGAPYEQYF. The CDR3 bases are TGTGCCAGCAGCCAAACGAAGCGGGGGGCCCCCTATGAGCAGTACTTC. This sequence joins TRBV14 and TRBJ2-4; 9 nucleotides line up with TRBD2. Germline CDR1 SGHDN, CDR2 FVKESK. J lost 13 bases, V lost 2 bases, and 15 bases had no gene match. This CDR3 is built from 16 residues.

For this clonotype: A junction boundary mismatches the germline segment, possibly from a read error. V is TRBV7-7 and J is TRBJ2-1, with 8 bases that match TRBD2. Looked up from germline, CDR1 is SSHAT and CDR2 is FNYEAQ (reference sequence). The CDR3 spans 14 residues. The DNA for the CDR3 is TGTGCTAGCAACTTATCCGGGACTAGTAATGAGCAGTTCTTC. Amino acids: CASNLSGTSNEQFF.

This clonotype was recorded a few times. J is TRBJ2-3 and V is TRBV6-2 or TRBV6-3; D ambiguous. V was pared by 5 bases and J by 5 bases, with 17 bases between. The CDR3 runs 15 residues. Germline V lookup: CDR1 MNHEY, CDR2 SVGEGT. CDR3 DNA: TGTGCCAGCAGTAAAGTAGGGCGCACAAGAGATACGCAGTATTTT. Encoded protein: CASSKVGRTRDTQYF.

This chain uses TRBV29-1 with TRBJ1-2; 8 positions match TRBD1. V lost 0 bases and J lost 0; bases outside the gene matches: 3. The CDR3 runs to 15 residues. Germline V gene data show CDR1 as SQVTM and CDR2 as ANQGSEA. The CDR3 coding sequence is TGCAGCGTTGAAGACAGGGGGCTCTCTAACTATGGCTACACCTTC. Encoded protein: CSVEDRGLSNYGYTF.

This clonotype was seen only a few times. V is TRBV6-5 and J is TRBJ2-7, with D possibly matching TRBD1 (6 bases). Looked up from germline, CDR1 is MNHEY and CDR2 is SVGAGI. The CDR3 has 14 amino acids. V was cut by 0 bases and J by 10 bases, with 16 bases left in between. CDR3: CASSYSRLVGAQYF. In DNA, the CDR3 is TGTGCCAGCAGTTACTCGAGACTGGTGGGGGCCCAGTACTTC.

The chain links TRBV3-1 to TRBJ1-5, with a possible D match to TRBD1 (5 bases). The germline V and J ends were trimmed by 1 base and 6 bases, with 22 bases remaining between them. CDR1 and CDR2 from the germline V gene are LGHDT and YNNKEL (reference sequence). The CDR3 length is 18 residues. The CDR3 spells CASSQVGVGGTQGQPQHF. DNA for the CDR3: TGTGCCAGCAGCCAAGTTGGAGTCGGAGGTACGCAGGGTCAGCCCCAGCATTTT. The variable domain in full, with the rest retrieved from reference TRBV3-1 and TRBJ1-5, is DTAVSQTPKYLVTQMGNDKSIKCEQNLGHDTMYWYKQDSKKFLKIMFSYNNKELIINETVPNRFSPKSPDKAHLNLHINSLELGDSAVYFCASSQVGVGGTQGQPQHFGDGTRLSIL.

CDR3 nucleotide sequence: TGTGCCAGCACCACACTAGCGACGGGCGGGCAGTACTTC. Translation: CASTTLATGGQYF. This chain links TRBV7-2 with TRBJ2-7; 7 bases are a match to TRBD2. The V gene end was trimmed by 7 bases and the J gene end by 9 bases; junction bases not matched to a gene: 12. This CDR3 is built from 13 residues. CDR1 and CDR2 (germline): SGHTA, FQGNSA.

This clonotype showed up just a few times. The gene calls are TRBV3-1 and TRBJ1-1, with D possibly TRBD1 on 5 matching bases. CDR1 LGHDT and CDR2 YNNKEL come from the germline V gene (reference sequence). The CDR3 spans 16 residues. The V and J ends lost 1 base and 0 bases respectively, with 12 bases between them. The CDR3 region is CASSQVSAGLNTEAFF. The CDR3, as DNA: TGTGCCAGCAGCCAAGTCTCGGCGGGGCTGAACACTGAAGCTTTCTTT.